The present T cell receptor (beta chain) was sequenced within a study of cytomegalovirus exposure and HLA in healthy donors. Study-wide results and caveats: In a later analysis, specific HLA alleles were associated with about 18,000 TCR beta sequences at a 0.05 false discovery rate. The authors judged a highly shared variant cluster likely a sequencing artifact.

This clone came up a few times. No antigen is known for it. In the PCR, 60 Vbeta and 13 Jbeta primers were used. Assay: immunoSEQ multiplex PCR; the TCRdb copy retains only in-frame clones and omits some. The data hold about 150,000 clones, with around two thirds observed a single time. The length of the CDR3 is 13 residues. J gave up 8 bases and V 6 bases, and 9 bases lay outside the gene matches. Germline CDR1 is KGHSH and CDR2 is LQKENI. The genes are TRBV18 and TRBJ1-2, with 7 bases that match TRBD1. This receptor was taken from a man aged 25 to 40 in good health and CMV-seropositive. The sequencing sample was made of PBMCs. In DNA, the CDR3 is TGTGCCAGCTCTCTGACAGGGTGGGACGGCTACACCTTC. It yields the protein CASSLTGWDGYTF.